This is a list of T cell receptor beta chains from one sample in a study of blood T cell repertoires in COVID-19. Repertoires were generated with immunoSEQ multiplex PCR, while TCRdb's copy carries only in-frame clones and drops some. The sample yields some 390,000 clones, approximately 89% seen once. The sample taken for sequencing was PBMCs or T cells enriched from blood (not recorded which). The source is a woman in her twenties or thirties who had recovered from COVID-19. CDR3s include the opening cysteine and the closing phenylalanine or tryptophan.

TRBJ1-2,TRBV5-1,CASSYTNPGYGYTF
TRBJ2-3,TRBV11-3,CASSLEDRTSGGSTDTQYF
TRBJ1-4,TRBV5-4,CASSPGGEKLFF
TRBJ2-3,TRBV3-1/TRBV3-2,CASSQYTGPDTQYF
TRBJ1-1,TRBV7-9,CASSSGTLLNTEAFF
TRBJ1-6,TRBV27,CASSLSRGGYNSPLHF
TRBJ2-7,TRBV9,CASSVVERGEQYF
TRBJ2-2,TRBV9,CASSVGLAGGAGELFF
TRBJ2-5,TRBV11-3,CASSLGFTGEETQYF
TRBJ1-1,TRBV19,CASSTRGSASEAFF
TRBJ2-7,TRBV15,CASREGDSYEQYF
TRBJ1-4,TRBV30,CAALGGRRSEKLFF
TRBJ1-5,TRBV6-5,CASRPYRSNQPQHF
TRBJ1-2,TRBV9,CASSPSGGSYGYTF
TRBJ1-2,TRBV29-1,CSVEDRVGGLGGYTF
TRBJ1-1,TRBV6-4,CASRSGNTEAFF
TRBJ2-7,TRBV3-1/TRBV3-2,CASSYSYEQYF
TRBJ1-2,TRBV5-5,CASSTGGLANYGYTF
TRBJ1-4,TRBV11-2,CASSDSGIGNEKLFF
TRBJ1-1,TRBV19,CASSLTGQDEAFF
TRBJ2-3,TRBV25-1,CASSVGTSGRTDTQYF
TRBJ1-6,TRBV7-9,CASSPMGAGHNSPLHF
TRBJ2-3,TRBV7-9,CASSSQGTSGLDTQYF
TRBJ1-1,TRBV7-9,CASSLTGSREAFF
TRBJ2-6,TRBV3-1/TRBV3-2,CASSRTTGAVGANVLTF
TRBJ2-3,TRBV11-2,CASSPEAPSGRKPDTQYF
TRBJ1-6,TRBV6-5,CASKYRLENSPLHF
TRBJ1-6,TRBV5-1,CASSTGQGEGSPLHF
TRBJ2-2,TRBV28,CASSFQGAGTGELFF
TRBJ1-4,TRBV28,CASSDGTVKSEKLFF
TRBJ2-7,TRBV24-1,CATSDYPQGRDEQYF
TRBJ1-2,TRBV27,CASSLSQGGGYGYTF